This T cell receptor (beta chain) was found in a study of T cell responses to AZD1222 COVID-19 vaccine. General study points: Just a handful of AZD1222 recipients tested seropositive at baseline. Nearly half of spike-specific TCRs reportedly target variant regions that are unmutated in the B.1.351 and B.1.1.7 variants. Among the donors, most were white British and more were female, and clonal diversity was possibly underestimated.

CDR1 and CDR2 (germline): ENHRY, SYGVKD. The CDR3 loop spans 14 amino acids. With V trimmed by 3 bases and J by 7 bases, 6 bases remained unmatched. Note on this clone: Its target is not known.

Only in-frame clones appear in the TCRdb table, and some are missing; sequencing was by immunoSEQ multiplex PCR. The sample shows roughly 190,000 clones, approximately 93% of them seen only once. This chain joins TRBV10-3 and TRBJ1-5, with TRBD1 matching 7 bases. This TCR came from an adult who received the AZD1222 COVID-19 vaccine. Sequencing used peripheral blood, obtained 28 days after the second AZD1222 dose. CDR3 sequence (DNA): TGTGCCATCAGTGATGGGACAGCACACCAGCCCCAGCATTTT. This codes for CAISDGTAHQPQHF.